Below are 4 T cell receptor beta chains sequenced from a single sample in a study of vaccination effects on CD4 cells after COVID-19. Profiled with immunoSEQ multiplex PCR; TCRdb holds only in-frame clones, not every one. The table shows tens of thousands of clones, with about three quarters occurring only once. Peptide-pool stimulation followed by sequencing identified expanded antigen-specific CD4+ clonotypes in the ViraFEST assay. Following culture for approximately ten days, CD4+ T cells were isolated. Confirmation by PCR established that the person had SARS-CoV-2 infection between March and December 2020. Their target antigens are unknown. The specimen comprised CD4+ T cells from PBMCs cultured with SARS-CoV-2 spike peptides, sampled before COVID-19 vaccination. These receptors all stem from a human donor who had a prior SARS-CoV-2 infection.

This clone is termed medium-sized (0.01 to 0.1%). V and J are TRBV7-8 and TRBJ1-2; possible D gene TRBD1, 5 bases. The germline V gene has CDR1 SGHVS and CDR2 FQNEAQ. CDR3 size: 14 residues. The V gene lost 5 bases and the J gene lost 0 bases, with 10 bases spanning the gap. The CDR3 here is CASSLLTANYGYTF. The CDR3 DNA sequence: TGTGCCAGCAGCCTTTTGACAGCTAACTATGGCTACACCTTC.

J is TRBJ2-3 and V is TRBV19; TRBD2 aligns across 9 bases. The CDR3 contains 16 residues. Unmatched junction bases numbered 8, after V lost 5 bases and J lost 2 bases. CDR1 and CDR2 (germline): LNHDA, SQIVND (reference sequence). This chain's CDR3 is CASSHLAGSFTDTQYF. The CDR3 DNA follows: TGTGCCAGTAGTCATCTAGCGGGATCCTTCACAGATACGCAGTATTTT.

V gene TRBV3-1 (or the pseudogene TRBV3-2) combines with J gene TRBJ2-7; the match to TRBD1 covers 8 bases. Germline V CDR1 and CDR2: LGHDT, YNNKEL (reference sequence). The CDR3 has 13 amino acids. The junction had 2 bases not matched to a gene; V was cut back by 4 bases and J by 3 bases. The CDR3 is CASSPGTGYEQYF. In DNA form, the CDR3 reads TGTGCCAGCAGCCCAGGGACAGGCTACGAGCAGTACTTC.

V is TRBV5-1 and J is TRBJ2-5; D is possibly TRBD1 (6 bases). The CDR3 contains 13 residues. Trimming pared 5 bases from V and 2 bases from J, leaving 10 bases between. Germline V gives CDR1 SGHRS, CDR2 YFSETQ. The CDR3 region is CASSNTGQETQYF. For the CDR3, the DNA is TGCGCCAGCAGTAATACAGGGCAAGAGACCCAGTACTTC. Based on the CDR3 plus reference TRBV5-1 and TRBJ2-5, the full variable domain is KAGVTQTPRYLIKTRGQQVTLSCSPISGHRSVSWYQQTPGQGLQFLFEYFSETQRNKGNFPGRFSGRQFSNSRSEMNVSTLELGDSALYLCASSNTGQETQYFGPGTRLLVL.